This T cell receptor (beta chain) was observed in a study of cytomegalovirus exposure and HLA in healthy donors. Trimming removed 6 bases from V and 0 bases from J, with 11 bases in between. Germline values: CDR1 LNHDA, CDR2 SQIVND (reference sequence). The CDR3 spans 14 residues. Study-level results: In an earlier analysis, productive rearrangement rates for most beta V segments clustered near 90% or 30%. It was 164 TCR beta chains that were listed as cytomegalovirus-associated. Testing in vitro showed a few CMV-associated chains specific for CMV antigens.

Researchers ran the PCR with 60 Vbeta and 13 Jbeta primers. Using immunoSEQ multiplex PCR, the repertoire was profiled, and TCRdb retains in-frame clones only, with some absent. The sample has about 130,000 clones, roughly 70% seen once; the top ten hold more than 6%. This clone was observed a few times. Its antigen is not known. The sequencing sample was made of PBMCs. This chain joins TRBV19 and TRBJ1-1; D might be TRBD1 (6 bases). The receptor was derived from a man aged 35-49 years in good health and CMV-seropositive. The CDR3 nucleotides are TGTGCCAGTAGCTTCAGGGGCATGAACACTGAAGCTTTCTTT. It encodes CASSFRGMNTEAFF.